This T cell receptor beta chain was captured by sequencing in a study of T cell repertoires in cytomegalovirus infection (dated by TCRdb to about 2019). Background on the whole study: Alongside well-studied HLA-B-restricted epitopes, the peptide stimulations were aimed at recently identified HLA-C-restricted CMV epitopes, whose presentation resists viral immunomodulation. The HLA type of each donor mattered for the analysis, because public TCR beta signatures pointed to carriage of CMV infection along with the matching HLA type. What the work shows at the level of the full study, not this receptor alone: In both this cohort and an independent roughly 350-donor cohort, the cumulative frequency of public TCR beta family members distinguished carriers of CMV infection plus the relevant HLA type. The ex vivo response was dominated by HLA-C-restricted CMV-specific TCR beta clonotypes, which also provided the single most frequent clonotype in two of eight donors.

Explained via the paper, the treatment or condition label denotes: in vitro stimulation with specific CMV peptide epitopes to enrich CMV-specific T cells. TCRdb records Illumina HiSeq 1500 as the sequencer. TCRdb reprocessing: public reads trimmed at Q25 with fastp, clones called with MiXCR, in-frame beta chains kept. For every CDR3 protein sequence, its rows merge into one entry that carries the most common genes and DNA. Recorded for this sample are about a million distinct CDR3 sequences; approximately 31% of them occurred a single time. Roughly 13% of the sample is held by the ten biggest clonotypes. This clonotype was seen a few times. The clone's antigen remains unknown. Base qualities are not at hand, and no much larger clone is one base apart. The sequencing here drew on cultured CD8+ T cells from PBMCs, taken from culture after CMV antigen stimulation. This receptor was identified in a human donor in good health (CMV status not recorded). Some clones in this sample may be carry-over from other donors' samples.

The DNA sequence is as follows: TGCAGTGCCAGGTCCGACAGGTCCCGAGGGGGGCCCCAGCATTTT. It specifies CSARSDRSRGGPQHF. The chain employs TRBV20-1 and TRBJ1-5, with a weak D call of TRBD1 (6 bases match). V is pared back by 6 bases and J by 9 bases, with 24 bases lying between the germline termini. The CDR3, from cysteine to phenylalanine, totals 15 residues. The kept DNA is CDR3 alone, 45 bases in frame from the first base. Reading the germline V gene (reference sequence) gives CDR1 DFQATT and CDR2 SNEGSKA.